This T cell receptor (beta chain) was found in a study of cytomegalovirus exposure and HLA in healthy donors. Findings and limits, study-wide: On later analysis, the bulk of CMV-associated TCR beta chains appeared to be HLA-restricted.

Worth noting for this clone: Its antigen is unknown.

PCR used 60 Vbeta primers and 13 Jbeta primers. Sequencing was performed with immunoSEQ multiplex PCR; in TCRdb, only in-frame clones are kept and a portion is missing. Among 150,000 to 190,000 clones listed, 75% were seen once. Trimming shortened V by 3 bases and J by 2 bases, and 11 bases separated the two germline ends. Looked up from germline, CDR1 is LNHDA and CDR2 is SQIVND (reference sequence). The CDR3 extends over 14 amino acids. The sample taken for sequencing was PBMCs. The V call is TRBV19, the J call TRBJ2-7, with D perhaps matching TRBD2 (6 bases). This TCR was recovered from a man younger than 35 in good health and CMV-seronegative. The chain's CDR3 is CASSMAPGAYEQYF. The CDR3 nucleotides are TGTGCCAGTAGTATGGCGCCGGGAGCCTACGAGCAGTACTTC.